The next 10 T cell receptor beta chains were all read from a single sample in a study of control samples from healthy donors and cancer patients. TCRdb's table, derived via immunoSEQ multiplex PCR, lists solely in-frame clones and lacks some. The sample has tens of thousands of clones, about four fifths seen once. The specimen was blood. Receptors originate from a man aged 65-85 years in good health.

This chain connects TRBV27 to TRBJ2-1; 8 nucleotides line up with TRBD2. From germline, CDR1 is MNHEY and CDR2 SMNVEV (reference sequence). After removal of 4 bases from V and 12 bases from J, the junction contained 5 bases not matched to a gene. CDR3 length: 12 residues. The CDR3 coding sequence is TGTGCCAGCAGTTCGAGACTAGCGAGGCAGTTCTTC. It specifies CASSSRLARQFF.

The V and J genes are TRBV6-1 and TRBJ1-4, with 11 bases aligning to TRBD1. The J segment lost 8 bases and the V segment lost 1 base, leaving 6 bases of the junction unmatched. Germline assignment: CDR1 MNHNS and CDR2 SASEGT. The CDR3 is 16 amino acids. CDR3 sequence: CASSEVWTGGREKLFF. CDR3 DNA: TGTGCCAGCAGTGAAGTCTGGACAGGGGGCAGAGAAAAACTGTTTTTT.

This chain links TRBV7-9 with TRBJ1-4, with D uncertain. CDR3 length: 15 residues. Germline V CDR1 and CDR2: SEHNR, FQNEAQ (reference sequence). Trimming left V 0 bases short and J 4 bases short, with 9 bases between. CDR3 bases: TGTGCCAGCAGCTTAGCGGGCAGCCTTAATGAAAAACTGTTTTTT. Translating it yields CASSLAGSLNEKLFF.

CDR3 nucleotide sequence: TGTGCCTGGAGCCTAGACTCGGAGACCCAGTACTTC. It translates to CAWSLDSETQYF. This chain connects TRBV30 to TRBJ2-5; D unclear. CDR1 GTSNPN and CDR2 SVGIG come from the germline V gene (reference sequence). Deletions cut 3 bases from V and 5 bases from J, with 10 bases between. This CDR3 is built from 12 residues.

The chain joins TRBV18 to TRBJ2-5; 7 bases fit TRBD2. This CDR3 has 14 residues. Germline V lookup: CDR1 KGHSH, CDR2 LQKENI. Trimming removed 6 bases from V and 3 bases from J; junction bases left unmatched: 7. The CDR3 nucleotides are TGTGCCAGCTCCCCCAAGGGAGGGGAAGAGACCCAGTACTTC. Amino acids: CASSPKGGEETQYF.

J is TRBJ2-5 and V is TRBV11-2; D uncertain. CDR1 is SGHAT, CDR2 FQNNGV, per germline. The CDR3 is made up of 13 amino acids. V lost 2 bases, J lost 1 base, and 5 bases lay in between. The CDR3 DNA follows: TGTGCCAGCAGCTTATTGGCCCAAGAGACCCAGTACTTC. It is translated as CASSLLAQETQYF.

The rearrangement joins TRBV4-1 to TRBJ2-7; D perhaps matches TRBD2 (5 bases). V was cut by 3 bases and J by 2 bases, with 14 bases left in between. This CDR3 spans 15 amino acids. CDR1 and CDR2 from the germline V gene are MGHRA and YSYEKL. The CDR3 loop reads CASSHASRQTYEQYF. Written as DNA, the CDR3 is TGCGCCAGCAGCCACGCTAGCAGGCAGACCTACGAGCAGTACTTC.

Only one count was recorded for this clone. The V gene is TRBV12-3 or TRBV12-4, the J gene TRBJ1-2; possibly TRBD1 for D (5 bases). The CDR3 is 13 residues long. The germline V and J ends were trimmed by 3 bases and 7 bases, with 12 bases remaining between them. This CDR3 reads CASSFQGFRGYTF. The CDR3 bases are TGTGCCAGCAGTTTCCAGGGATTTCGTGGCTACACCTTC.

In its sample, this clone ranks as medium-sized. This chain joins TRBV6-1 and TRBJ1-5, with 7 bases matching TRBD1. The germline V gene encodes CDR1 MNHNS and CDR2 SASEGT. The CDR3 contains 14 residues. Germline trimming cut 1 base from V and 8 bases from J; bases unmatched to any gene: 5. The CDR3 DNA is TGTGCCAGCAGTGAAGGACAGGGAAACGAGCCCCAGCATTTT. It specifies CASSEGQGNEPQHF.

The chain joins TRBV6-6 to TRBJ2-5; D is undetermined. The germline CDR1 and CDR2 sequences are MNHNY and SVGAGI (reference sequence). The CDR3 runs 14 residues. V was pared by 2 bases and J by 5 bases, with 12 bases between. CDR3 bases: TGTGCCAGCAGTTACAACGGCCGTGGGGAGACCCAGTACTTC. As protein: CASSYNGRGETQYF.